The sequence of this T cell receptor (beta chain) was determined in a study of identical twins. Study-wide findings and caveats: The more abundant beta clonotypes in cord blood had fewer insertions, and memory repertoires did not show this.

A remark on this clonotype: What it binds is not known.

Carrying unique molecular identifiers, the cDNA also gained a universal primer site through template switching. TCRdb fed the 5' RACE reads into MiXCR, producing one record per CDR3 protein. Of around 470,000 distinct CDR3 sequences listed, 14% were seen once; the top ten hold over 0.5%. Germline-derived CDR1 and CDR2 are DFQATT and SNEGSKA (reference sequence). The CDR3 contains 15 residues. V lost 7 bases and J lost 4, with 21 bases in between. The same specimen was also included in a second study, on yellow fever vaccine responses in identical twins.

This clonotype was obtained from a woman between 18 and 29 years old in good health. The sample consisted of CD4+ T cells sorted from blood. This chain uses TRBV20-1 with TRBJ2-3; D not certain. The CDR3 reads CSVPFSAAPADTQYF. The CDR3 DNA reads TGCAGTGTCCCTTTTTCAGCTGCCCCCGCAGATACGCAGTATTTT.